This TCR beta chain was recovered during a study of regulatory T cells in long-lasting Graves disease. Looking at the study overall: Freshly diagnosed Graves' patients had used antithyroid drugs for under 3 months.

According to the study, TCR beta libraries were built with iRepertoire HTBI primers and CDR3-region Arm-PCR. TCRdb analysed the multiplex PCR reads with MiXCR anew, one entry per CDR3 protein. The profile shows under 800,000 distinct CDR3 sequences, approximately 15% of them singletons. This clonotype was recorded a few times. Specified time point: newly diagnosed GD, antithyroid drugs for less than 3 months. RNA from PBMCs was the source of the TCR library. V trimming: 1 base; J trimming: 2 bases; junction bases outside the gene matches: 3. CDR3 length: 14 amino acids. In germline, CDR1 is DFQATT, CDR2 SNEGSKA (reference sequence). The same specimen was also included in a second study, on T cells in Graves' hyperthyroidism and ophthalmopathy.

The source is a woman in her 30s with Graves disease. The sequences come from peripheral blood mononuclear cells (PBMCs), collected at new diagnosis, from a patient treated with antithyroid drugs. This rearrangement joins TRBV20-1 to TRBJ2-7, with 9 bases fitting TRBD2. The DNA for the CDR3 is TGCAGTGCTAGAGGACTAGCGGATCCCTACGAGCAGTACTTC. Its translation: CSARGLADPYEQYF.